What follows describes a single TCR beta chain. The clone's antigen remains unknown. Base qualities are missing; no much larger clone stands one base away. The sample comes from a study of blood T cell repertoires in COVID-19 (TCRdb year 2020). In terms of the full investigation: Samples from collaborators originated in the United States, Italy and Spain and spanned both the acute and convalescent phases of COVID-19. Sample metadata almost always included a de-identified subject ID, COVID-19 status, age in years and sex. Where available, HLA class I and class II types were taken from metadata supplied by the sample provider and were not determined by assay-based typing. Subjects who had been exposed to COVID-19, were actively infected with it, or had recovered from it provided the deeply sampled blood TCRbeta repertoires that made up the dataset. The material from the prospective study consisted of cDNA or gDNA derived from T cells, B-cell-depleted T cells, or PBMCs. Samples came from the ongoing ImmuneRACE study (first 160 participants) plus 1,254 subjects from 6 global collaborators. A freely available public database, intended as a resource for researchers studying the immune response to SARS-CoV-2, is where the repertoires were released.

The collaborating institutions used their own protocols to collect whole blood in K2EDTA tubes. For TCRbeta analysis, collaborators shipped samples as frozen whole blood, isolated PBMCs, or DNA extracted from either of those sample types. From its cysteine to its phenylalanine, the CDR3 spans 21 amino acids. The only DNA kept is the CDR3, 63 bases in frame from the first base. The V end gives up 4 bases and the J end 0 bases, leaving 21 bases in the junction not matched to a gene. CDR1 and CDR2 were assigned from the germline V gene (reference sequence) as LGHDT and YNNKEL. TCRbeta CDR3 regions were amplified from genomic DNA by means of the immunoSEQ Assay, a bias-controlled multiplex PCR. The authors processed their data as follows. Nucleated cell counts per sample were estimated from amplification of reference gene primers within the assay. To quantify the absolute abundance of each unique TCRbeta CDR3 rearrangement, sequence reads were collapsed and filtered. For each sample, productive Simpson clonality was calculated by taking the square root of Simpson's diversity index across productive rearrangements. This is the immuneACCESS table as TCRdb keeps it, with only in-frame sequences that have V and J called. A part of the clones is gone; compared with another copy, unresolved V genes explain less than half, and the rest is unexplained. V, J and clone size are those of that table, while D and trimming were read from the DNA. The sample has more than 65,000 clones on record, around four fifths of them singletons. The ten largest make up about 5% of the sample.

The investigation overall reported the following: Clinical and demographic metadata were provided uncurated, with the amount varying by source and participant.

The source material was peripheral blood. The chain uses TRBV3-1 (or the pseudogene TRBV3-2) and TRBJ2-3, with 8 bases in between that match TRBD2. This TCR was recovered from a man aged 50 to 59 with active COVID-19. At the DNA level, the sequence is TGTGCCAGCAGCCGACTTCTAGCTAACGGGAGGGTTTTGCTTAGCACAGATACGCAGTATTTT. Translated, it gives CASSRLLANGRVLLSTDTQYF.